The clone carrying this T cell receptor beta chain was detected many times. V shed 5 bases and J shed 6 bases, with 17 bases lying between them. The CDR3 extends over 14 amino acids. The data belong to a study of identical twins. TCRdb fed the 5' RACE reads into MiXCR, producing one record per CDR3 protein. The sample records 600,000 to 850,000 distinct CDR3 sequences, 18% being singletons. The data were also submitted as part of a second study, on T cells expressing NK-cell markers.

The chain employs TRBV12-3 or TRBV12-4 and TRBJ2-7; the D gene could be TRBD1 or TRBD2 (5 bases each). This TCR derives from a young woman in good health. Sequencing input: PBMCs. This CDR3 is CASSENMRGAEQYF. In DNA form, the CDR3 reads TGTGCCAGCAGTGAGAATATGAGAGGGGCCGAGCAGTACTTC.